The T cell receptor beta chain under discussion was sequenced for a study of cytomegalovirus exposure and HLA in healthy donors. Broader study findings: Most of the CMV-associated TCR beta chains (in a later analysis) appeared to be HLA-restricted.

The PCR ran on 60 Vbeta and 13 Jbeta primers. The method was immunoSEQ multiplex PCR; TCRdb's version includes in-frame clones alone and lacks a portion of them. The sample holds approximately 190,000 clones; over 75% are singletons and the top ten take roughly 6%. The CDR3 contains 17 residues. Germline assignment: CDR1 LGHNA and CDR2 YNFKEQ. V shed 6 bases and J 3 bases; nucleotides not matched to a gene: 9. The donors, nominally healthy at sampling, likely had unrecorded immune exposures. A word on this clone: Its antigen remains unknown.

Material for sequencing was PBMCs. This sequence was found in a man aged 40-49 years in good health and CMV-seropositive. This rearrangement joins TRBV4-2 to TRBJ1-4, with TRBD1 matching over 11 bases. The CDR3 sequence: CASRLGQGAQANEKLFF. CDR3 sequence (DNA): TGTGCCAGCAGGCTTGGACAGGGGGCTCAGGCTAATGAAAAACTGTTTTTT.